This T cell receptor (beta chain) was profiled in a study of blood T cell repertoires in COVID-19. Study context: From T cells, B-cell-depleted T cells, or PBMCs came the material, which was cDNA or gDNA.

V dropped 4 bases and J dropped 8 bases, with 11 bases sitting between them. The CDR3 length is 13 residues. Germline CDR1 and CDR2: KGHSH and LQKENI. TCRdb keeps only in-frame clones here, not all; method: immunoSEQ multiplex PCR. The table has 270,000 or so clones, 85% to 90% seen once. The sample was peripheral blood. The chain has TRBV18 and TRBJ1-4; maybe TRBD1 (5 bases). This TCR was recovered from a woman aged 25 to 39 with COVID-19, enrolled during active disease. This CDR3 is CASSRGMGEKLFF. The CDR3 nucleotides read TGTGCCAGCTCACGGGGCATGGGAGAAAAACTGTTTTTT.